The text below deals with one TCR beta chain. The repertoire was sequenced with immunoSEQ multiplex PCR; TCRdb's copy has only in-frame clones and lacks some. The sample lists approximately 76,000 clones, 65% to 90% seen once, with around a tenth in the top ten. This sample is drawn from a study of control samples from healthy donors and cancer patients. The ends were cut back, 6 bases at V and 2 bases at J, with 14 bases in the middle. Germline V gene data show CDR1 as SQVTM and CDR2 as ANQGSEA. The CDR3 is made up of 13 amino acids. The receptor's source is a man in his sixties with head and neck cancer. The chain employs TRBV29-1 and TRBJ2-7; perhaps TRBD2 as D (5 bases). Specimen: PBMCs. For the CDR3, the DNA is TGCAGCGTCCGTTGGACGGGAACCTACGAGCAGTACTTC. It encodes CSVRWTGTYEQYF.